This T cell receptor (beta chain) is from a study of cytomegalovirus exposure and HLA in healthy donors. The PCR contained 60 Vbeta and 13 Jbeta primers. Sequencing was performed with immunoSEQ multiplex PCR; in TCRdb, only in-frame clones are kept and a portion is missing. This table has about 98,000 clones, more than 60% appearing once. The sequenced sample consisted of PBMCs. The TCR originated in a man aged 18 to 29 in good health and CMV-seropositive.

The CDR3 DNA follows: TGTGCCAGCAGCTTGAGACACCACTATAATTCACCCCTCCACTTT. This codes for CASSLRHHYNSPLHF. The J gene is TRBJ1-6, the V gene TRBV5-4, with no clear D. CDR3 size: 15 residues. V was trimmed by 1 base and J by 3 bases, leaving 8 bases between them. The V gene's germline CDR1 is SGHNT and CDR2 YYREEE (reference sequence).